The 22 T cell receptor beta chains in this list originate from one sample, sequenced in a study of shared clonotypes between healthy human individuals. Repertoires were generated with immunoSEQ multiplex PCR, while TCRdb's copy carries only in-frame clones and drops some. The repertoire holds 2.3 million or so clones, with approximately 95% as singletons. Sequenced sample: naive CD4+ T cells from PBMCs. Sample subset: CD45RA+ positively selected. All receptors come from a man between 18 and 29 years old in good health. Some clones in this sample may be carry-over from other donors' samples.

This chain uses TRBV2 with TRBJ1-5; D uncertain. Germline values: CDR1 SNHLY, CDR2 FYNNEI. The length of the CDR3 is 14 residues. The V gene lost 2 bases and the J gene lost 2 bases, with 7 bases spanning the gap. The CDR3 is CASSENGGNQPQHF. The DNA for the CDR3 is TGTGCCAGCAGTGAAAATGGGGGCAATCAGCCCCAGCATTTT. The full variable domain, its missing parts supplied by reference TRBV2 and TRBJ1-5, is EPEVTQTPSHQVTQMGQEVILRCVPISNHLYFYWYRQILGQKVEFLVSFYNNEISEKSEIFDDQFSVERPDGSNFTLKIRSTKLEDSAMYFCASSENGGNQPQHFGDGTRLSIL.

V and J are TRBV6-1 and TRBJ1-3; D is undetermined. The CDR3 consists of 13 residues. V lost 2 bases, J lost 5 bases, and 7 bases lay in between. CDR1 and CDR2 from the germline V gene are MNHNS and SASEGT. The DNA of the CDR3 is TGTGCCAGCAGTGAATCGCCCAGAAACACCATATATTTT. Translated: CASSESPRNTIYF.

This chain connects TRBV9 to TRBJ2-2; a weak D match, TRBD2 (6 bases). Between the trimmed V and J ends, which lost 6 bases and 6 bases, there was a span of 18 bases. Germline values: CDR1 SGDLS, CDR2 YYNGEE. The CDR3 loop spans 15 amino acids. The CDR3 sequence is CASTRRATEAGELFF. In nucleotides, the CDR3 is TGTGCCAGCACCCGGAGGGCCACTGAGGCCGGGGAGCTGTTTTTT.

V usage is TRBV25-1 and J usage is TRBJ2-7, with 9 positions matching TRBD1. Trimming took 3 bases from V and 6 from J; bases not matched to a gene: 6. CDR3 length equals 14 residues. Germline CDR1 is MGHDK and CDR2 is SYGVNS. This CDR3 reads CASSDDRGFTEQYF. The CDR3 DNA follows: TGTGCCAGCAGTGACGACAGGGGGTTCACCGAGCAGTACTTC.

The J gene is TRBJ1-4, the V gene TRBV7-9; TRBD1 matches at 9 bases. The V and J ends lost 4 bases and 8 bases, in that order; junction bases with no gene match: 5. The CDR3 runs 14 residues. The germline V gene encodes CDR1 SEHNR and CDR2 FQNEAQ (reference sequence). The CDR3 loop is CASSSGTGREKLFF. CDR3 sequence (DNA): TGTGCCAGCAGCTCCGGGACAGGGAGGGAAAAACTGTTTTTT.

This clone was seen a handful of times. The CDR3 loop is CAWSPLGQTNTEAFF. In DNA, the CDR3 is TGTGCCTGGAGTCCCCTGGGACAGACGAACACTGAAGCTTTCTTT. This chain links TRBV30 with TRBJ1-1; TRBD1 matches 7 bases. The CDR3 is 15 amino acids. After removal of 2 bases from V and 1 base from J, the junction contained 7 bases not matched to a gene. CDR1 GTSNPN and CDR2 SVGIG come from the germline V gene (reference sequence).

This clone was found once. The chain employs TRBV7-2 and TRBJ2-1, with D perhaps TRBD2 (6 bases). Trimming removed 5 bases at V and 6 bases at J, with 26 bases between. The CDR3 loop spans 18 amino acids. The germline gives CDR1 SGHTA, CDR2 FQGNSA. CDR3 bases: TGTGCCAGCAGCCCCAAGGCGGAGGGCCTCAGGCGGTCCAATGAGCAGTTCTTC. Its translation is CASSPKAEGLRRSNEQFF. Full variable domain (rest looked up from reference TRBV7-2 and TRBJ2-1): GAGVSQSPSNKVTEKGKDVELRCDPISGHTALYWYRQSLGQGLEFLIYFQGNSAPDKSGLPSDRFSAERTGGSVSTLTIQRTQQEDSAVYLCASSPKAEGLRRSNEQFFGPGTRLTVL.

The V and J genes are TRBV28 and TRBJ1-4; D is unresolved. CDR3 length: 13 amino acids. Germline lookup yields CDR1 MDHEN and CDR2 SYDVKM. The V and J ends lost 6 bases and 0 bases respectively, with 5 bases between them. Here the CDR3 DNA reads TGTGCCAGCAGGACGTCAACTAATGAAAAACTGTTTTTT. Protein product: CASRTSTNEKLFF.

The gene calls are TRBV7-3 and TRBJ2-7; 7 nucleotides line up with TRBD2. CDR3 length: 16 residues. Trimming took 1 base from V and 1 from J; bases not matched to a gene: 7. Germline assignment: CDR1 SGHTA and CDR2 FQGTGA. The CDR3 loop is CASSLSPGGGSYEQYF. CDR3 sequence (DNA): TGTGCCAGCAGCTTAAGTCCTGGCGGGGGTTCCTACGAGCAGTACTTC. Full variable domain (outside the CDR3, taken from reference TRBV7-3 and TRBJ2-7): GAGVSQTPSNKVTEKGKYVELRCDPISGHTALYWYRQSLGQGPEFLIYFQGTGAADDSGLPNDRFFAVRPEGSVSTLKIQRTERGDSAVYLCASSLSPGGGSYEQYFGPGTRLTVT.

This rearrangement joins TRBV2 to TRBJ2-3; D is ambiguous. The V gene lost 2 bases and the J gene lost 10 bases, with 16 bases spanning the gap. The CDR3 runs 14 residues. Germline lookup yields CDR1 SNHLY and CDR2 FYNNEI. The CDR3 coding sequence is TGTGCCAGCAGTGAAACCACCAGTGGGGAATCGCAGTATTTT. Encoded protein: CASSETTSGESQYF.

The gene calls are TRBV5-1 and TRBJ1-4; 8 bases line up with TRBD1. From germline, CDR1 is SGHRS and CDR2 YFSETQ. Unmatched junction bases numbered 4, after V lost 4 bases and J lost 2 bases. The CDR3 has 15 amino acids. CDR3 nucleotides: TGCGCCAGCAGCACCCGGACAGGGACTAATGAAAAACTGTTTTTT. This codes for CASSTRTGTNEKLFF.

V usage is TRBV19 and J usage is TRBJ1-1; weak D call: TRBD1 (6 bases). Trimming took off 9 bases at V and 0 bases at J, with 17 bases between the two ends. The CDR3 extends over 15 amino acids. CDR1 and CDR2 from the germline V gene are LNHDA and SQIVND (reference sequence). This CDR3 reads CASDPRGRLNTEAFF. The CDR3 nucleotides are TGTGCCAGCGACCCCCGGGGGCGGCTGAACACTGAAGCTTTCTTT.

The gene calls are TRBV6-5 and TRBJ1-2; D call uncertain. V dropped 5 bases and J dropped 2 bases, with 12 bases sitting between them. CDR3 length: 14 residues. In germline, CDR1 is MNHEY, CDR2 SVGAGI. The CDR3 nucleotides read TGTGCCAGCAGTGAGGGCCGGGGAAACTATGGCTACACCTTC. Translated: CASSEGRGNYGYTF.

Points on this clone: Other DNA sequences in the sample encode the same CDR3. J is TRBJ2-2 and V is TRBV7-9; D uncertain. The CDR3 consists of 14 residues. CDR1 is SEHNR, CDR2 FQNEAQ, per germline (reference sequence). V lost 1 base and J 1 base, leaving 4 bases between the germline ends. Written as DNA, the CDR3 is TGTGCCAGCAGCTTAGGGCAGAACACCGGGGAGCTGTTTTTT. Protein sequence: CASSLGQNTGELFF.

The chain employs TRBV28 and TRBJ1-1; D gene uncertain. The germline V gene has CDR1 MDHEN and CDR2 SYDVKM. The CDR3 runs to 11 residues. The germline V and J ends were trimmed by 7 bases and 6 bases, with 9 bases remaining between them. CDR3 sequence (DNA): TGTGCCAGCAACCTGGGCGCTGAAGCTTTCTTT. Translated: CASNLGAEAFF.

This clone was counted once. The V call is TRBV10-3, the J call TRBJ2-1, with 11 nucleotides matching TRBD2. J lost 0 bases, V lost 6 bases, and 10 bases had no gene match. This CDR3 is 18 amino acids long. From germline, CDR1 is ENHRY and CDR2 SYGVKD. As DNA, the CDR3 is TGTGCCATCAGGCCGGGACTAGCGGATCTCAGCTCCTACAATGAGCAGTTCTTC. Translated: CAIRPGLADLSSYNEQFF.

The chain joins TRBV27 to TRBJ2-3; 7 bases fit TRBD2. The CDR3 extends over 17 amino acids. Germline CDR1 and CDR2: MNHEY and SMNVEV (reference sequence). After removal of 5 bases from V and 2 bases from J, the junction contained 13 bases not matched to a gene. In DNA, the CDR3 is TGTGCCAGCAGTGACCCCTACCAGACTAGCACCACAGATACGCAGTATTTT. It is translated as CASSDPYQTSTTDTQYF.

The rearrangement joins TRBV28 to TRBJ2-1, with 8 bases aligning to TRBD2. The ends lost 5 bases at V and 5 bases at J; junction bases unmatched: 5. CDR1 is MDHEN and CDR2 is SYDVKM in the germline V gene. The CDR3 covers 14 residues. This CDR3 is CASSLRTSNNEQFF. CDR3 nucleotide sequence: TGTGCCAGCAGTCTGAGGACTAGCAACAATGAGCAGTTCTTC.

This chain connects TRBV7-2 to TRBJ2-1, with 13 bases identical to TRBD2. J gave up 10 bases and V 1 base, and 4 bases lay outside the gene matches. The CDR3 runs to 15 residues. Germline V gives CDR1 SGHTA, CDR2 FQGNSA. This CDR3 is CASSLGGTSGIEQFF. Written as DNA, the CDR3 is TGTGCCAGCAGCTTAGGGGGGACTAGCGGGATAGAGCAGTTCTTC.

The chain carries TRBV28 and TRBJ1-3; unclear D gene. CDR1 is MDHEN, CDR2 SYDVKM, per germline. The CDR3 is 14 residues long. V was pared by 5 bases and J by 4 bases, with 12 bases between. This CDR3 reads CASSPQLPGNTIYF. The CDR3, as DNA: TGTGCCAGCAGTCCCCAATTGCCAGGAAACACCATATATTTT.

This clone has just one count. The CDR3 here is CSVTWGLAYEQYF. The CDR3 DNA is TGCAGCGTTACGTGGGGTCTGGCCTACGAGCAGTACTTC. The chain recombines TRBV29-1 with TRBJ2-7; the D is unclear. Germline V gene data show CDR1 as SQVTM and CDR2 as ANQGSEA. This CDR3 is 13 amino acids long. Trimming pared 5 bases from V and 2 bases from J, leaving 13 bases between.

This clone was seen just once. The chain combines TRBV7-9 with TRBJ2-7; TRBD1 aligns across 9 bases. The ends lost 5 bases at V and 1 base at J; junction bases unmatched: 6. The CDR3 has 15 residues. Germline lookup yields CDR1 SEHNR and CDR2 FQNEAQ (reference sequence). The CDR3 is CASSNDRGLSYEQYF. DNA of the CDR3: TGTGCCAGCAGCAATGACAGGGGGTTATCCTACGAGCAGTACTTC.